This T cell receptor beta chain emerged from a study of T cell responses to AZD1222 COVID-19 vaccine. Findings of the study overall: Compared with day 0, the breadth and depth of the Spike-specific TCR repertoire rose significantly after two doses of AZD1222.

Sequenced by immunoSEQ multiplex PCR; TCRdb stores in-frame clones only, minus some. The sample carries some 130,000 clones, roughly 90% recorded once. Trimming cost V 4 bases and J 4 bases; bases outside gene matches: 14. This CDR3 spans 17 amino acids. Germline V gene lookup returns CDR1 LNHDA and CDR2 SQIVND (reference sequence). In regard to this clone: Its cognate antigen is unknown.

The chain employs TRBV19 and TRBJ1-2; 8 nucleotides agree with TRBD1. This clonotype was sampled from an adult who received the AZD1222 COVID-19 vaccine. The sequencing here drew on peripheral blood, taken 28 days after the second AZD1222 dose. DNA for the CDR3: TGTGCCAGTAGTACTTCCGGGACAGGAAAATGGGCCTATGGCTACACCTTC. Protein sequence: CASSTSGTGKWAYGYTF.